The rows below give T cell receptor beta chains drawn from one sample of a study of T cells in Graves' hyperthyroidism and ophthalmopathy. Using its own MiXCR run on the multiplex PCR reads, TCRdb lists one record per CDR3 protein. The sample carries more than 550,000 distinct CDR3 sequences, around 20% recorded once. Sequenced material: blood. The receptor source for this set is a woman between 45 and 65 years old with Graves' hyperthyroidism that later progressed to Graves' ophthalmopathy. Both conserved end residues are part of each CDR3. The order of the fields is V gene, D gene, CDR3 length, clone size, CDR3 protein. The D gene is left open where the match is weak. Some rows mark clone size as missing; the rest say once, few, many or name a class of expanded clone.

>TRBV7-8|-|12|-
CASSSVLAEAFF
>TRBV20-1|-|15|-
CSASLRSVQNYGYTF
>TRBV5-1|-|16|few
CASSQVGAYSNQPQHF
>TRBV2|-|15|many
CASSEALWGPGPQHF
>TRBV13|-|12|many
CASSPTQTEAFF
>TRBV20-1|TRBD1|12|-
CSAAGQVTEAFF
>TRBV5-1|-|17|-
CASSLRTRLSGANVLTF
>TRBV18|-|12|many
CASSPDGHGYTF
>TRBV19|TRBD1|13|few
CASARGRQETQYF
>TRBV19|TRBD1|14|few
CATGTANSNYGYTF
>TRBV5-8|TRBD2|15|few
CASSLAGATYNEQFF
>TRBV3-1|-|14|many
CASSPEAGAYEQYF
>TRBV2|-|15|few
CASSVEVRRDSPLHF
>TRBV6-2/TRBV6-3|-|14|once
CASSTPRVSGEAFF
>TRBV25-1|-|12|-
CASKDGPYEQYF
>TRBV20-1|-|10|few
CSAMDNEQFF
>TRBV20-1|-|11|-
CSARGDGELFF
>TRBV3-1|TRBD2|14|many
CASSQVLAYNEQFF
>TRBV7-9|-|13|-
CASSHPPGPGAFF
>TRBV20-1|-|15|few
CSADHRQGAGETQYF
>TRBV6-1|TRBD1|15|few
CASNPQGGANYGYTF
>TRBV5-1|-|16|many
CASSLEGSPSTDTQYF
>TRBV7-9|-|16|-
CASSLEVGEADQPQHF
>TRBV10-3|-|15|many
CAISESGVGENEQFF
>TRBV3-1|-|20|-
CASSQDIVLGQSSYNSPLHF
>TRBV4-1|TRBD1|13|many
CASSQGQIYEQYF
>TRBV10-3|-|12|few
CAISDPGGEAFF
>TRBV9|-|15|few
CASSPIRGATDTQYF
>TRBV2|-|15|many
CASPPKAGRNTEAFF
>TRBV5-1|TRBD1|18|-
CASSKPGQGKISNQPQHF
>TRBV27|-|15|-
CASSPLPQGIGELFF
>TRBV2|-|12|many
CASPGPHTEAFF
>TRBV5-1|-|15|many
CASSLGRDLGTEAFF
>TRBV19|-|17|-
CASSIAAGTRISYEQYF
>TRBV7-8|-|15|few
CASSPMTSPWDEQFF
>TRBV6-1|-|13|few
CASSVRGAGGYTF
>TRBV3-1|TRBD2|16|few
CASSKGAGENTDTQYF
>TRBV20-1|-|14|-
CSARQTAMNTEAFF
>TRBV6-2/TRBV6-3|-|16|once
CASRKSMTGGPGREYF
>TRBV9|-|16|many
CASSAQGGGENYEQYF
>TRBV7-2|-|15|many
CASSLNGGSTDTQYF
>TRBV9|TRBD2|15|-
CASSVFTSGGDEQFF
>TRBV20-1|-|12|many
CSALLPGNEQYF
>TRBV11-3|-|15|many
CASSLGGRVGETQYF
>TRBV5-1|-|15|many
CASSDLRGSGNTIYF
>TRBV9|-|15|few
CASSAIQGLTDTQYF
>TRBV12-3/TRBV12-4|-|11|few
CATLRAEGYTF
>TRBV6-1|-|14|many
CASRIRTESYGYTF